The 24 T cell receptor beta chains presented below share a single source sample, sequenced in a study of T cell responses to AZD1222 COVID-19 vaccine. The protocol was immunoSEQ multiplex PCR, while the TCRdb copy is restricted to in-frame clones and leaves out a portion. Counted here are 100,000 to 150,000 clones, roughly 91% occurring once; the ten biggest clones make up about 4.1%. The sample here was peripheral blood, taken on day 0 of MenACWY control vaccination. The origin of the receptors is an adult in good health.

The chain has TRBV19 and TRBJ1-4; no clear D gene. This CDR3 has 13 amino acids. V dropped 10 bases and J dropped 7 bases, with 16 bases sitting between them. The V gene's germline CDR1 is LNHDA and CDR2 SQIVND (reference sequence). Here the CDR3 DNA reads TGTGCCACCGCGGAAACAACTGGTGAAAAACTGTTTTTT. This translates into CATAETTGEKLFF.

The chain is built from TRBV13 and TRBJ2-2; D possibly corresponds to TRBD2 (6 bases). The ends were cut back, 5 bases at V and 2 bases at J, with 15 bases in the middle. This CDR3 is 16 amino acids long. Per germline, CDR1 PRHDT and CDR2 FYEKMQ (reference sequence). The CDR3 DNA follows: TGTGCCAGCAGCGGCGGGACGGCGATTAACACCGGGGAGCTGTTTTTT. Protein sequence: CASSGGTAINTGELFF.

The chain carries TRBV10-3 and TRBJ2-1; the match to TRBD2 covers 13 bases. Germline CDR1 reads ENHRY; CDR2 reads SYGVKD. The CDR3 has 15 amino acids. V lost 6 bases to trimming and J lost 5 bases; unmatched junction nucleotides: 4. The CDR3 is CAISELAGGDNEQFF. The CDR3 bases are TGTGCCATCAGCGAACTAGCGGGAGGGGACAATGAGCAGTTCTTC.

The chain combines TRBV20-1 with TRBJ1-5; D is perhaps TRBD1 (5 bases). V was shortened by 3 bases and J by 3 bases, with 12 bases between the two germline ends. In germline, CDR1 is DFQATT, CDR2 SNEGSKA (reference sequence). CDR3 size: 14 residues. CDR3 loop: CSASWGRDNQPQHF. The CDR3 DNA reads TGCAGTGCTAGTTGGGGGAGGGACAATCAGCCCCAGCATTTT.

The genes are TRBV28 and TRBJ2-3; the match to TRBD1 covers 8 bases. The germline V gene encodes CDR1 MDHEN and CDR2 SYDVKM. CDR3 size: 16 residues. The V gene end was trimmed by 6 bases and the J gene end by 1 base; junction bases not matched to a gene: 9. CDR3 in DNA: TGTGCCAGCAGGCTACACGGACAGGGACGCACAGATACGCAGTATTTT. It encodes CASRLHGQGRTDTQYF.

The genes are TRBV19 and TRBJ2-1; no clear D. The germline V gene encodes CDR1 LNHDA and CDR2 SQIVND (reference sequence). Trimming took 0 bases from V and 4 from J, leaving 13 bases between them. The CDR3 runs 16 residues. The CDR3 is CASSIDPRTSYNEQFF. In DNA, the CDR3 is TGTGCCAGTAGTATAGACCCTAGGACCTCGTACAATGAGCAGTTCTTC.

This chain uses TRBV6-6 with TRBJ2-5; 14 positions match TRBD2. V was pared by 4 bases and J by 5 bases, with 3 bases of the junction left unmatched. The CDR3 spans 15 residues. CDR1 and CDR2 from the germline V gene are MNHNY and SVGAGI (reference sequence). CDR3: CASSLTSGRAETQYF. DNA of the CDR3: TGTGCCAGCAGTTTGACTAGCGGGAGGGCGGAGACCCAGTACTTC.

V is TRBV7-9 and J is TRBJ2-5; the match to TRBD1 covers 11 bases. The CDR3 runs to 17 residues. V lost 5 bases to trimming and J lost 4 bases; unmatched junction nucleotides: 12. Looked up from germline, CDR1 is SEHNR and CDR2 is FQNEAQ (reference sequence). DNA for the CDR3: TGTGCCAGCAGCCGCCCAAGGACAGGGGGCCCGTTAGAGACCCAGTACTTC. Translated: CASSRPRTGGPLETQYF.

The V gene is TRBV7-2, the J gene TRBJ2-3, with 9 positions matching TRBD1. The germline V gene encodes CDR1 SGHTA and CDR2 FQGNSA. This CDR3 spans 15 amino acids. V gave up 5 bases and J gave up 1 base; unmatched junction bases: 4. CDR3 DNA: TGTGCCAGCAGCGCCCGGGACAGGGGCACAGATACGCAGTATTTT. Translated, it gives CASSARDRGTDTQYF.

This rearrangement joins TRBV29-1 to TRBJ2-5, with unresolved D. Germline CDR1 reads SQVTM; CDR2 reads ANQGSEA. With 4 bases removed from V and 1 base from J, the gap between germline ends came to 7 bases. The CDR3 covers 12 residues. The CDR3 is CSVGQLQETQYF. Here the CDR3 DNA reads TGCAGCGTTGGGCAGCTCCAAGAGACCCAGTACTTC.

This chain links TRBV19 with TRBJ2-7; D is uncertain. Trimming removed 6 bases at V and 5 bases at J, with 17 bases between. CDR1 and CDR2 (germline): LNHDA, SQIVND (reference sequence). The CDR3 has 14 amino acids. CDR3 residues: CASRWAGEPNEQYF. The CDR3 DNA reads TGTGCCAGTAGATGGGCAGGCGAACCGAACGAGCAGTACTTC.

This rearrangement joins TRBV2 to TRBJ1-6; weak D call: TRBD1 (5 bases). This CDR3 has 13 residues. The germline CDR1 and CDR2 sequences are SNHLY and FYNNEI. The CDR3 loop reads CARGGRANSPLHF. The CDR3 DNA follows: TGTGCTCGTGGTGGCAGGGCTAATTCACCCCTCCACTTT.

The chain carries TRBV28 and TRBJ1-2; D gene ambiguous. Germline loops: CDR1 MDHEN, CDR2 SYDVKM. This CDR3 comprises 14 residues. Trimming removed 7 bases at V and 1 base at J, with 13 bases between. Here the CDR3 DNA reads TGTGCCAGCACTCCAACGGGATTTAACTATGGCTACACCTTC. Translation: CASTPTGFNYGYTF.

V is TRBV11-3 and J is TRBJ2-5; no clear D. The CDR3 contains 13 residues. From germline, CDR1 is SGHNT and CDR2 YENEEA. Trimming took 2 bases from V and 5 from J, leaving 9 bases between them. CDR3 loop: CASSLRQTETQYF. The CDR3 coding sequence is TGTGCCAGCAGCTTACGACAAACGGAGACCCAGTACTTC.

For the CDR3, the DNA is TGTGCCAGCAGTTCCGCTAATCAGAGGCATGGCTACACCTTC. Its translation: CASSSANQRHGYTF. The V call is TRBV6-5, the J call TRBJ1-2; no definite D call. The CDR3 is 14 amino acids. From germline, CDR1 is MNHEY and CDR2 SVGAGI. Between the trimmed V and J ends, which lost 4 bases and 6 bases, there was a span of 15 bases.

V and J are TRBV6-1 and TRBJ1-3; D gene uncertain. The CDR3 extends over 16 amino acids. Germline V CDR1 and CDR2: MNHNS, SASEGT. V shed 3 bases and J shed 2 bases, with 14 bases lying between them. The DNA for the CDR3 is TGTGCCAGCAGTGATCATCCAGACCAAGCTGGAAACACCATATATTTT. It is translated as CASSDHPDQAGNTIYF.

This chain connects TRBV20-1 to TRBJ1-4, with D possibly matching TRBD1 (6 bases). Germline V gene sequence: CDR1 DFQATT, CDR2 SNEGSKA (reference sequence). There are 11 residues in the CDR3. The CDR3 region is CAPGGQEKLFF. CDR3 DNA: TGCGCGCCCGGGGGCCAAGAAAAACTGTTTTTT.

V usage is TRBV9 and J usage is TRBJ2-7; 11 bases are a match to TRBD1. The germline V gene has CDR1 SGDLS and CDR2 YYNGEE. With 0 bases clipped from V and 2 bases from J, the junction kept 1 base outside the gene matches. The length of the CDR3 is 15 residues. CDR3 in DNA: TGTGCCAGCAGCGTAGGGGGACAGGGGGCCTACGAGCAGTACTTC. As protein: CASSVGGQGAYEQYF.

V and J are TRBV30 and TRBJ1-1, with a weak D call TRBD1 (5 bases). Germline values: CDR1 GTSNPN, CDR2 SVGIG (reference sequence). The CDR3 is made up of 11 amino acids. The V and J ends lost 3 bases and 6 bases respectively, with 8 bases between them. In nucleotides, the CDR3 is TGTGCCTGGAGCAGGGTGGCTGAAGCTTTCTTT. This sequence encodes CAWSRVAEAFF.

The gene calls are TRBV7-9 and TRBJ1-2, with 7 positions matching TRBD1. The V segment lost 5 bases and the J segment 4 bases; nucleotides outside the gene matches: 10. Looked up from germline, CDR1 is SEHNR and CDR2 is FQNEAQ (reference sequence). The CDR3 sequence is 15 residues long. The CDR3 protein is CASSPGRTGIYGYTF. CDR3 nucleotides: TGTGCCAGCAGCCCAGGGCGGACAGGTATCTATGGCTACACCTTC.

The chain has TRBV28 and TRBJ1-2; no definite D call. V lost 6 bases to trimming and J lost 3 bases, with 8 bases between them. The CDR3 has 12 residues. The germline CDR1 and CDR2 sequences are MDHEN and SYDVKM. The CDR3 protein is CASRSADYGYTF. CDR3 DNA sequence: TGTGCCAGCAGGTCAGCAGACTATGGCTACACCTTC.

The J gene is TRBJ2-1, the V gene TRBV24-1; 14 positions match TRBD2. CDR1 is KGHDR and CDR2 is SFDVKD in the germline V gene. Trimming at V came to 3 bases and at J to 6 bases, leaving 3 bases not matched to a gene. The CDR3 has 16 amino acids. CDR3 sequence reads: CATSDPGTSGSNEQFF. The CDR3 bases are TGTGCCACCAGTGATCCCGGGACTAGCGGGAGCAATGAGCAGTTCTTC.

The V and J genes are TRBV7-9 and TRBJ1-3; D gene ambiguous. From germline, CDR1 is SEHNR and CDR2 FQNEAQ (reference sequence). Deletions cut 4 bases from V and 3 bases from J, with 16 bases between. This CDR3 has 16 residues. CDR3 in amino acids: CASSSGPGPFGNTIYF. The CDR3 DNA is TGTGCCAGCAGCTCTGGACCCGGTCCCTTTGGAAACACCATATATTTT.

Here the CDR3 DNA reads TGTGCCAGCAGTTTAACAGGACGAGAAGCTTTCTTT. This translates into CASSLTGREAFF. The J gene is TRBJ1-1, the V gene TRBV28, with a tentative D call TRBD1 (5 bases). In germline, CDR1 is MDHEN, CDR2 SYDVKM. Trimming stripped 2 bases from V and 8 bases from J, with 9 bases between. This CDR3 contains 12 residues.